These 24 T cell receptor beta chains share one sample of origin, sequenced in a study of shared clonotypes between healthy human individuals. The method was immunoSEQ multiplex PCR; TCRdb's version includes in-frame clones alone and lacks a portion of them. The table includes 450,000 to 650,000 clones, around 77% detected once. Material for sequencing was PBMCs. These receptors were obtained from a woman aged 40 to 50 in good health. Some clones in this sample may be carry-over from other donors' samples.

The V call is TRBV27, the J call TRBJ1-2; tentative D call: TRBD1 (6 bases). This CDR3 is built from 15 residues. Germline V CDR1 and CDR2: MNHEY, SMNVEV (reference sequence). Trimming stripped 1 base from V and 4 bases from J, with 13 bases between. The DNA of the CDR3 is TGTGCCAGCAGTTTATTCCCAGGGGAGGTCTATGGCTACACCTTC. It translates to CASSLFPGEVYGYTF.

The table lists this clone with a count of one. The chain carries TRBV14 and TRBJ2-2; D is unresolved. CDR3 size: 14 residues. Trimming pared 4 bases from V and 6 bases from J, leaving 12 bases between. CDR1 and CDR2 from the germline V gene are SGHDN and FVKESK. The CDR3 region is CASSPRLGSGELFF. The CDR3 DNA reads TGTGCCAGCAGCCCTCGATTGGGTTCCGGGGAGCTGTTTTTT.

The chain couples TRBV10-3 to TRBJ2-3; 7 positions match TRBD2. CDR1 ENHRY and CDR2 SYGVKD come from the germline V gene. The CDR3 is 14 residues long. CDR3 in DNA: TGTGCTACTACCGGGGAGGGATCCCCAGATACGCAGTATTTT. Protein: CATTGEGSPDTQYF.

This clone appeared a few times. This specimen includes other DNA sequences encoding the same CDR3. The V and J genes are TRBV7-2 and TRBJ2-1; D is uncertain. Between the trimmed V and J ends, which lost 1 base and 8 bases, there was a span of 3 bases. The germline V gene has CDR1 SGHTA and CDR2 FQGNSA. CDR3 length: 11 residues. The CDR3 bases are TGTGCCAGCAGCTTAGTACATGAGCAGTTCTTC. It yields the protein CASSLVHEQFF.

V is TRBV14 and J is TRBJ2-5, with 12 bases fitting TRBD2. The CDR3 contains 15 residues. V trimming: 4 bases; J trimming: 7 bases; junction bases outside the gene matches: 7. The germline CDR1 and CDR2 sequences are SGHDN and FVKESK. The DNA for the CDR3 is TGTGCCAGCAGCCCCCGACTAGCGGGAGAGGGGACCCAGTACTTC. Protein: CASSPRLAGEGTQYF.

The CDR3 DNA follows: TGTGCCAGCAGTTCCCCGGTTTATGGCTACACCTTC. Translated: CASSSPVYGYTF. The gene calls are TRBV28 and TRBJ1-2; D gene unclear. This CDR3 comprises 12 residues. Germline lookup yields CDR1 MDHEN and CDR2 SYDVKM. V gave up 4 bases and J gave up 5 bases, with 8 bases separating them.

This clone has just a few counts. The chain employs TRBV4-3 and TRBJ2-1; 8 nucleotides align to TRBD2. The CDR3 has 14 amino acids. CDR1 and CDR2 from the germline V gene are LGHNA and YSLEER. The ends lost 8 bases at V and 10 bases at J; junction bases unmatched: 13. The CDR3 reads CASSPGLGIQEQFF. The CDR3 nucleotides are TGCGCCAGCTCCCCGGGACTAGGTATCCAAGAGCAGTTCTTC.

The gene calls are TRBV4-1 and TRBJ2-7, with 10 bases that match TRBD1. Germline-derived CDR1 and CDR2 are MGHRA and YSYEKL. The V and J ends lost 4 bases and 5 bases, in that order; junction bases with no gene match: 2. CDR3 length equals 13 residues. Written as DNA, the CDR3 is TGCGCCAGCAGCCGTGGGACAGGGGACGAGCAGTACTTC. Protein sequence: CASSRGTGDEQYF.

The chain employs TRBV19 and TRBJ1-2; D not certain. The CDR3 extends over 10 amino acids. The germline CDR1 and CDR2 sequences are LNHDA and SQIVND (reference sequence). Trimming removed 6 bases from V and 9 bases from J, with 8 bases in between. In DNA form, the CDR3 reads TGTGCCAGTAGCCCCCTTAGCTACACCTTC. Translating gives CASSPLSYTF. The full variable domain, with the rest looked up from reference TRBV19 and TRBJ1-2, is DGGITQSPKYLFRKEGQNVTLSCEQNLNHDAMYWYRQDPGQGLRLIYYSQIVNDFQKGDIAEGYSVSREKKESFPLTVTSAQKNPTAFYLCASSPLSYTFGSGTRLTVV.

V is TRBV11-2 and J is TRBJ2-1; 14 bases line up with TRBD2. The germline V gene has CDR1 SGHAT and CDR2 FQNNGV. V dropped 5 bases and J dropped 9; count of bases not matched to a gene: 12. The CDR3 consists of 17 residues. The CDR3 DNA reads as TGTGCCAGCAGCCCCCGACTAGCGGGAGGGTTGGCTGGTGAGCAGTTCTTC. Translation: CASSPRLAGGLAGEQFF.

In regard to this clone: The junction does not match germline at one end; this may be a read error. The chain couples TRBV9 to TRBJ2-2, with 8 bases that match TRBD1. Germline assignment: CDR1 SGDLS and CDR2 YYNGEE. This CDR3 is 15 amino acids long. In DNA form, the CDR3 reads TGTGCCAGCAGCGTAGGACAGGGGAACGCCGGGGAGCTGTTTTTT. Residues: CASSVGQGNAGELFF.

The chain combines TRBV2 with TRBJ1-2; no definite D call. In germline, CDR1 is SNHLY, CDR2 FYNNEI. The V and J ends lost 5 bases and 1 base respectively, with 11 bases between them. The CDR3 consists of 14 residues. The CDR3, as DNA: TGTGCCAGCAGTCCCCTAGACCATAACTATGGCTACACCTTC. This encodes CASSPLDHNYGYTF. Drawing the rest from reference TRBV2 and TRBJ1-2, the complete variable domain is EPEVTQTPSHQVTQMGQEVILRCVPISNHLYFYWYRQILGQKVEFLVSFYNNEISEKSEIFDDQFSVERPDGSNFTLKIRSTKLEDSAMYFCASSPLDHNYGYTFGSGTRLTVV.

This clone was seen a few times. The rearrangement joins TRBV11-2 to TRBJ2-1; D is tentatively TRBD1 or TRBD2 (5 bases each). Trimming removed 4 bases from V and 9 bases from J, with 16 bases in between. This CDR3 comprises 14 residues. From germline, CDR1 is SGHAT and CDR2 FQNNGV. This CDR3 reads CASSSISRDVEQFF. In DNA form, the CDR3 reads TGTGCCAGCAGCTCGATTTCGAGGGACGTTGAGCAGTTCTTC.

The chain uses TRBV2 and TRBJ1-1; TRBD1 aligns across 8 bases. The trim removed 6 bases at V and 5 bases at J, leaving 8 bases unmatched. The V gene's germline CDR1 is SNHLY and CDR2 FYNNEI. This CDR3 spans 14 amino acids. The CDR3 region is CASRGQGISTEAFF. CDR3 nucleotides: TGTGCCAGCAGAGGACAGGGAATATCGACTGAAGCTTTCTTT.

The chain couples TRBV7-3 to TRBJ2-1; D is tentatively TRBD1 or TRBD2 (5 bases each). Germline values: CDR1 SGHTA, CDR2 FQGTGA. V was cut by 1 base and J by 4 bases, with 17 bases left in between. The CDR3 is 17 amino acids. The CDR3 protein is CASSLNAGANSYNEQFF. CDR3 nucleotides: TGTGCCAGCAGCTTAAATGCCGGGGCCAACTCATACAATGAGCAGTTCTTC.

The rearrangement uses TRBV19 and TRBJ1-2; 9 bases line up with TRBD1. V was pared by 7 bases and J by 6 bases, with 9 bases of the junction left unmatched. CDR3 length: 14 residues. Germline CDR1 and CDR2: LNHDA and SQIVND (reference sequence). The DNA for the CDR3 is TGTGCCAGTACCACCTTGCGACAGGGGGATGGCTACACCTTC. The encoded protein is CASTTLRQGDGYTF.

This rearrangement joins TRBV10-3 to TRBJ2-1, with TRBD2 identical over 9 bases. Germline V gene data show CDR1 as ENHRY and CDR2 as SYGVKD. The CDR3 sequence is 14 residues long. The ends lost 6 bases at V and 4 bases at J; junction bases unmatched: 4. The chain's CDR3 is CAISPSGDYNEQFF. CDR3 in DNA: TGTGCCATCAGCCCTAGCGGGGATTACAATGAGCAGTTCTTC.

This clone appeared a single time. In nucleotides, the CDR3 is TGTGCCAGCAGTGGGGGGACATTCCATAACTATGGCTACACCTTC. Protein: CASSGGTFHNYGYTF. V usage is TRBV25-1 and J usage is TRBJ1-2; D perhaps matches TRBD1 (6 bases). The germline CDR1 and CDR2 sequences are MGHDK and SYGVNS. The CDR3 consists of 15 residues. Trimming stripped 4 bases from V and 1 base from J, with 13 bases between.

This chain joins TRBV11-2 and TRBJ1-1, with D perhaps TRBD1 (5 bases). The CDR3 is 16 residues long. Germline V CDR1 and CDR2: SGHAT, FQNNGV. Deletions cut 2 bases from V and 1 base from J, with 14 bases between. This CDR3 reads CASSLWVRQSNTEAFF. DNA for the CDR3: TGTGCCAGCAGCTTATGGGTTAGACAGTCGAACACTGAAGCTTTCTTT.

The chain recombines TRBV11-2 with TRBJ1-4; no clear D gene. The CDR3 has 13 amino acids. Trimming pared 0 bases from V and 5 bases from J, leaving 4 bases between. Germline CDR1 reads SGHAT; CDR2 reads FQNNGV. CDR3 sequence reads: CASSLDSNEKLFF. The CDR3 bases are TGTGCCAGCAGCTTAGACAGCAATGAAAAACTGTTTTTT.

The rearrangement uses TRBV5-4 and TRBJ2-7; 7 bases are a match to TRBD1. Germline V gives CDR1 SGHNT, CDR2 YYREEE (reference sequence). The trim removed 3 bases at V and 5 bases at J, leaving 17 bases unmatched. The CDR3 loop spans 17 amino acids. CDR3 nucleotides: TGTGCCAGCAGCTCCCAGACAGGGTTAAGGGATCGGAACGAGCAGTACTTC. Its protein product is CASSSQTGLRDRNEQYF.

This clone was seen only a few times. This chain uses TRBV19 with TRBJ2-2; 8 bases align to TRBD1. CDR1 LNHDA and CDR2 SQIVND come from the germline V gene (reference sequence). After removal of 5 bases from V and 1 base from J, the junction contained 6 bases not matched to a gene. The CDR3 loop spans 16 amino acids. CDR3 amino acids: CASSSPGTGNTGELFF. CDR3 nucleotide sequence: TGTGCCAGTAGTTCCCCCGGGACAGGGAACACCGGGGAGCTGTTTTTT.

The chain links TRBV2 to TRBJ2-7; D is uncertain. The CDR3 is 12 amino acids. Trimming took 2 bases from V and 4 from J, leaving 6 bases between them. Per germline, CDR1 SNHLY and CDR2 FYNNEI. In DNA form, the CDR3 reads TGTGCCAGCAGTGAAATGGGGTACGAGCAGTACTTC. This translates into CASSEMGYEQYF.

The V and J genes are TRBV6-1 and TRBJ2-5; 14 bases match TRBD2. The end of the DNA fits TRBJ2-7 better, so the J call may be wrong. CDR1 is MNHNS, CDR2 SASEGT, per germline. The CDR3 sequence is 16 residues long. CDR3 region: CASSETSGRAAYEQYF. The CDR3 DNA sequence: TGTGCCAGCAGTGAGACTAGCGGGAGGGCCGCCTACGAGCAGTACTTC.